The 19 T cell receptor beta chains in this list originate from one sample, sequenced in a study of shared clonotypes between healthy human individuals. Data came from immunoSEQ multiplex PCR; TCRdb stores just in-frame clones and leaves some out. The profile shows roughly 1,100,000 clones, about 70% of them singletons. The source material was memory CD4+ T cells sorted from blood. Subset described: CD45RA-negative fraction. These TCRs come from a man aged 18 to 29 in good health.

The genes are TRBV6-1 and TRBJ2-5; 9 bases map to TRBD2. V dropped 1 base and J dropped 3; count of bases not matched to a gene: 3. The CDR3 extends over 15 amino acids. Germline V gene data show CDR1 as MNHNS and CDR2 as SASEGT. The CDR3 nucleotides read TGTGCCAGCAGTGAAGGGACTAGCGCTAAAGAGACCCAGTACTTC. Amino acid sequence: CASSEGTSAKETQYF.

This clone was observed once. The chain joins TRBV4-1 to TRBJ1-1; 7 bases line up with TRBD1. Germline V CDR1 and CDR2: MGHRA, YSYEKL. With V trimmed by 3 bases and J by 3 bases, 7 bases remained unmatched. There are 15 residues in the CDR3. The CDR3 reads CASSHADRVYTEAFF. In DNA, the CDR3 is TGCGCCAGCAGCCACGCCGACAGGGTATACACTGAAGCTTTCTTT.

The chain combines TRBV2 with TRBJ2-5; D is uncertain. From germline, CDR1 is SNHLY and CDR2 FYNNEI. The CDR3 loop spans 12 amino acids. Trimming took off 3 bases at V and 7 bases at J, with 9 bases between the two ends. CDR3 nucleotide sequence: TGTGCCAGCAGTGACTTAGACCGGACCCAGTACTTC. Protein sequence: CASSDLDRTQYF.

This clone was seen many times. The J gene is TRBJ1-3, the V gene TRBV6-4; 7 nucleotides match TRBD1. V was clipped by 4 bases and J by 4 bases; unmatched bases: 4. The germline CDR1 and CDR2 sequences are MRHNA and SNTAGT. This CDR3 is 14 amino acids long. The chain's CDR3 is CASSAQGFGNTIYF. In DNA, the CDR3 is TGTGCCAGCAGTGCACAGGGGTTCGGAAACACCATATATTTT.

A remark on this clone: This may arise from a read error, as a much more abundant clone is one base away. Other DNA sequences from this sample encode an identical CDR3 as well. The chain links TRBV18 to TRBJ2-2; maybe TRBD2 (6 bases). This CDR3 region has 15 residues. The germline V and J ends were trimmed by 3 bases and 4 bases, with 12 bases remaining between them. Germline assignment: CDR1 KGHSH and CDR2 LQKENI. The CDR3 DNA follows: TGTGCCAGCTCACCGCAGGGACTCACCACCGGGGAGCTGTTTTTT. It is translated as CASSPQGLTTGELFF. The complete variable domain, with remaining parts taken from reference TRBV18 and TRBJ2-2, reads NAGVMQNPRHLVRRRGQEARLRCSPMKGHSHVYWYRQLPEEGLKFMVYLQKENIIDESGMPKERFSAEFPKEGPSILRIQQVVRGDSAAYFCASSPQGLTTGELFFGEGSRLTVL.

The chain couples TRBV7-9 to TRBJ2-2, with a possible D match to TRBD2 (7 bases). Looked up from germline, CDR1 is SEHNR and CDR2 is FQNEAQ (reference sequence). CDR3 size: 16 residues. The V gene lost 3 bases and the J gene lost 2 bases, with 13 bases spanning the gap. CDR3 in amino acids: CASSLRTAGNTGELFF. In DNA form, the CDR3 reads TGTGCCAGCAGCTTGCGGACAGCGGGAAACACCGGGGAGCTGTTTTTT.

The chain employs TRBV6-6 and TRBJ1-4; no clear D. The germline V gene encodes CDR1 MNHNY and CDR2 SVGAGI (reference sequence). The CDR3 covers 11 residues. Trimming took off 11 bases at V and 0 bases at J, with 4 bases between the two ends. CDR3 in amino acids: CAGATNEKLFF. CDR3 nucleotide sequence: TGTGCCGGGGCAACTAATGAAAAACTGTTTTTT.

This rearrangement joins TRBV5-6 to TRBJ1-6, with D tentatively TRBD1 (6 bases). Trimming cost V 0 bases and J 10 bases, with 11 bases left between them. Germline V gene sequence: CDR1 SGHDT, CDR2 YYEEEE. The CDR3 is made up of 14 amino acids. The CDR3 sequence: CASSLGTEGSPLHF. The DNA for the CDR3 is TGTGCCAGCAGCTTGGGGACAGAGGGGTCACCCCTCCACTTT.

The V gene is TRBV30, the J gene TRBJ1-4, with D perhaps TRBD1 (5 bases). V lost 4 bases and J 8 bases, leaving 8 bases between the germline ends. This CDR3 is built from 11 residues. Per the germline V gene, CDR1 is GTSNPN and CDR2 is SVGIG (reference sequence). For the CDR3, the DNA is TGTGCCTGGACGGGGGGAGAAAAACTGTTTTTT. This gives the protein CAWTGGEKLFF. The whole variable domain, filled in from reference TRBV30 and TRBJ1-4, reads SQTIHQWPATLVQPVGSPLSLECTVEGTSNPNLYWYRQAAGRGLQLLFYSVGIGQISSEVPQNLSASRPQDRQFILSSKKLLLSDSGFYLCAWTGGEKLFFGSGTQLSVL.

As to this clone: Other nucleotide sequences from this sample produce the same CDR3. The CDR3 nucleotides are TGTGCCAGCAGTTATATCAATGAGCAGTTCTTC. Its protein product is CASSYINEQFF. The chain recombines TRBV6-5 with TRBJ2-1; D is ambiguous. With 3 bases removed from V and 6 bases from J, the gap between germline ends came to 3 bases. This CDR3 is 11 amino acids long. From germline, CDR1 is MNHEY and CDR2 SVGAGI.

The chain combines TRBV19 with TRBJ1-5; TRBD1 is a possible D gene (5 bases). Trimming removed 4 bases from V and 0 bases from J, with 16 bases in between. Germline V gene data show CDR1 as LNHDA and CDR2 as SQIVND (reference sequence). The CDR3 is 17 amino acids. CDR3 residues: CASSTSGARTSNQPQHF. The CDR3 DNA reads TGTGCCAGTAGTACATCTGGGGCCAGGACTAGCAATCAGCCCCAGCATTTT.

The V gene is TRBV5-1, the J gene TRBJ2-1; 13 bases align to TRBD2. Looked up from germline, CDR1 is SGHRS and CDR2 is YFSETQ. Trimming at V came to 4 bases and at J to 7 bases, leaving 8 bases not matched to a gene. The CDR3 sequence is 16 residues long. This CDR3 reads CASSRSGTSGDNEQFF. The CDR3 DNA reads TGCGCCAGCAGCCGATCCGGGACTAGCGGGGATAATGAGCAGTTCTTC.

As DNA, the CDR3 is TGTGCCAGCAGCGGACTAGCGGTTCCCTACAATGAGCAGTTCTTC. Its protein product is CASSGLAVPYNEQFF. The chain joins TRBV5-5 to TRBJ2-1; 10 bases line up with TRBD2. The J segment lost 2 bases and the V segment lost 4 bases, leaving 3 bases of the junction unmatched. The V gene's germline CDR1 is SGHKS and CDR2 YYEKEE (reference sequence). The CDR3 length is 15 residues. The variable domain in full, with the rest retrieved from reference TRBV5-5 and TRBJ2-1, is DAGVTQSPTHLIKTRGQQVTLRCSPISGHKSVSWYQQVLGQGPQFIFQYYEKEERGRGNFPDRFSARQFPNYSSELNVNALLLGDSALYLCASSGLAVPYNEQFFGPGTRLTVL.

The chain links TRBV9 to TRBJ2-3; D perhaps matches TRBD1 (5 bases). This CDR3 is 13 amino acids long. CDR1 is SGDLS and CDR2 is YYNGEE in the germline V gene. Trimming pared 4 bases from V and 3 bases from J, leaving 9 bases between. The CDR3 DNA sequence: TGTGCCAGCAGCCTAAGACAGACAGATACGCAGTATTTT. Amino acid sequence: CASSLRQTDTQYF.

The J gene is TRBJ2-5, the V gene TRBV5-1; 8 positions agree with TRBD1. Unmatched junction bases numbered 7, after V lost 2 bases and J lost 1 base. The CDR3 totals 16 residues. Germline assignment: CDR1 SGHRS and CDR2 YFSETQ. The CDR3 coding sequence is TGCGCCAGCAGCTTCGGACAGGGCAATATCCAAGAGACCCAGTACTTC. It yields the protein CASSFGQGNIQETQYF.

The V gene is TRBV7-8, the J gene TRBJ1-6; D ambiguous. V was cut by 3 bases and J by 0 bases, with 12 bases left in between. Germline CDR1 is SGHVS and CDR2 is FQNEAQ. The CDR3 has 17 residues. The CDR3 protein is CASSFDFPSSYNSPLHF. The CDR3 DNA reads as TGTGCCAGCAGCTTTGATTTCCCGAGCTCCTATAATTCACCCCTCCACTTT.

This clone was counted a single time. The chain has TRBV19 and TRBJ1-2, with D possibly matching TRBD1 (5 bases). V lost 5 bases to trimming and J lost 6 bases, with 16 bases between them. The CDR3 sequence is 14 residues long. In germline, CDR1 is LNHDA, CDR2 SQIVND (reference sequence). CDR3 bases: TGTGCCAGTAGTGGCGGCCAAAAAGGGGATGGCTACACCTTC. This gives the protein CASSGGQKGDGYTF. Drawing the rest from reference TRBV19 and TRBJ1-2, the complete variable domain is DGGITQSPKYLFRKEGQNVTLSCEQNLNHDAMYWYRQDPGQGLRLIYYSQIVNDFQKGDIAEGYSVSREKKESFPLTVTSAQKNPTAFYLCASSGGQKGDGYTFGSGTRLTVV.

The chain carries TRBV5-1 and TRBJ1-3, with 8 bases lining up with TRBD1. The CDR3 loop spans 16 amino acids. From germline, CDR1 is SGHRS and CDR2 YFSETQ. V dropped 0 bases and J dropped 0; count of bases not matched to a gene: 2. The CDR3 region is CASSLVGQGSGNTIYF. CDR3 DNA: TGCGCCAGCAGCTTGGTAGGACAGGGCTCTGGAAACACCATATATTTT.

CDR3 nucleotides: TGTGCCAGCAGTTACTCGGGACTAGTTATGGAGACCCAGTACTTC. Amino acid sequence: CASSYSGLVMETQYF. The chain is built from TRBV6-6 and TRBJ2-5; 8 nucleotides align to TRBD2. The J segment lost 5 bases and the V segment lost 0 bases, leaving 5 bases of the junction unmatched. The germline gives CDR1 MNHNY, CDR2 SVGAGI (reference sequence). The length of the CDR3 is 15 residues.